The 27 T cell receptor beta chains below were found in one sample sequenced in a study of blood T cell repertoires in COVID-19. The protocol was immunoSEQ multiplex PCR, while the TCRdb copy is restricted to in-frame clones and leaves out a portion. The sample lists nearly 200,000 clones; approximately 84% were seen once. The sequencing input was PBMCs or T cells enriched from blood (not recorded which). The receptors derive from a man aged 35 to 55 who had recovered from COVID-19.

The CDR3 DNA reads TGCGCCAGCAGCCAAGAGGGGGGGACCGGTCAGTTCTTC. Translated: CASSQEGGTGQFF. This chain uses TRBV4-1 with TRBJ2-1; TRBD2 matches at 7 bases. V gave up 0 bases and J gave up 13 bases; unmatched junction bases: 6. CDR3 length equals 13 residues. The germline V gene encodes CDR1 MGHRA and CDR2 YSYEKL.

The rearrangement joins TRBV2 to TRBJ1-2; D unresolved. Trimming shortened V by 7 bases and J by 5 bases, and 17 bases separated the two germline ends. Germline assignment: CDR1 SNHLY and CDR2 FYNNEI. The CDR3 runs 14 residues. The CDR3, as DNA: TGTGCCAGCAATATCGCAGGTTCTATATATGGCTACACCTTC. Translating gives CASNIAGSIYGYTF. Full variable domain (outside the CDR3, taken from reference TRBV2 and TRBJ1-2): EPEVTQTPSHQVTQMGQEVILRCVPISNHLYFYWYRQILGQKVEFLVSFYNNEISEKSEIFDDQFSVERPDGSNFTLKIRSTKLEDSAMYFCASNIAGSIYGYTFGSGTRLTVV.

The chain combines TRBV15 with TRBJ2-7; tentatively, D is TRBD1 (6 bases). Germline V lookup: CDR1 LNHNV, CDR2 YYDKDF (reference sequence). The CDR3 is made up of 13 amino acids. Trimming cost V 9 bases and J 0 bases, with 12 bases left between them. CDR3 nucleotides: TGTGCCACTAGACCGGACAGCTCCTACGAGCAGTACTTC. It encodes CATRPDSSYEQYF. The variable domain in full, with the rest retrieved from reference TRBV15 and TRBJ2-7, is DAMVIQNPRYQVTQFGKPVTLSCSQTLNHNVMYWYQQKSSQAPKLLFHYYDKDFNNEADTPDNFQSRRPNTSFCFLDIRSPGLGDTAMYLCATRPDSSYEQYFGPGTRLTVT.

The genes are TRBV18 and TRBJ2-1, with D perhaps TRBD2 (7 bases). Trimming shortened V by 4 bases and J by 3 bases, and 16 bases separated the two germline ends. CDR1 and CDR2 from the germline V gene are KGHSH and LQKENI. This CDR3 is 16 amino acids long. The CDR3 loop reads CASSLTAGANYNEQFF. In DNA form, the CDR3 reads TGTGCCAGCTCACTGACGGCGGGGGCCAACTACAATGAGCAGTTCTTC.

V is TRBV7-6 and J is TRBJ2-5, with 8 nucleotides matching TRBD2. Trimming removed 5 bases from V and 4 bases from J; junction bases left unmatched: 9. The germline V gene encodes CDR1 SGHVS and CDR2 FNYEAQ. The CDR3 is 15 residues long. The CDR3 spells CASSTFIRGGETQYF. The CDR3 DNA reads TGTGCCAGCAGCACCTTCATACGGGGGGGAGAGACCCAGTACTTC.

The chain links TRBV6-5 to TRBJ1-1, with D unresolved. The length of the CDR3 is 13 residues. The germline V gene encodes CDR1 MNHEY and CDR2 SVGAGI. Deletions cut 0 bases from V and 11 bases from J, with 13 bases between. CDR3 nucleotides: TGTGCCAGCAGTTACTCGAAGTCTGCGCGGGCTTTCTTT. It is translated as CASSYSKSARAFF.

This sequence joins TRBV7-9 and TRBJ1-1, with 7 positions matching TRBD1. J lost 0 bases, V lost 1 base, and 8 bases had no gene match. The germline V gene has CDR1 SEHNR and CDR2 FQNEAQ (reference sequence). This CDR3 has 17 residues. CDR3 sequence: CASSLGQGLEMNTEAFF. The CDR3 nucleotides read TGTGCCAGCAGCTTAGGACAGGGTCTAGAAATGAACACTGAAGCTTTCTTT.

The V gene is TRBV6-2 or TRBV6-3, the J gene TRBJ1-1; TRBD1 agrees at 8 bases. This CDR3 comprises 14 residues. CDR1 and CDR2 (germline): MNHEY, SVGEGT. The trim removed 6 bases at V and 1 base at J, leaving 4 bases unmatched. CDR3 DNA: TGTGCCAGCAGCCCTGACAGGGGGAACACTGAAGCTTTCTTT. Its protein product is CASSPDRGNTEAFF.

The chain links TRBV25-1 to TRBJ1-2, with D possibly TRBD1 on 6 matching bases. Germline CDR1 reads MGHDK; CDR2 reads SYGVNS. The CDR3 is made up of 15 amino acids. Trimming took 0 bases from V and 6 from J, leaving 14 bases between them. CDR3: CASSEYIQQGNGYTF. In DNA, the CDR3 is TGTGCCAGCAGTGAATATATCCAGCAGGGGAATGGCTACACCTTC.

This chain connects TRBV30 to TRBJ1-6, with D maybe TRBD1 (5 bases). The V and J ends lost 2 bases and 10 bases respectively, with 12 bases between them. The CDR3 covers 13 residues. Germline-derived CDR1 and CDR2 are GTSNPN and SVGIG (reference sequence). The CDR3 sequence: CAWSKGGESPLHF. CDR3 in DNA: TGTGCCTGGAGTAAGGGAGGGGAATCACCCCTCCACTTT.

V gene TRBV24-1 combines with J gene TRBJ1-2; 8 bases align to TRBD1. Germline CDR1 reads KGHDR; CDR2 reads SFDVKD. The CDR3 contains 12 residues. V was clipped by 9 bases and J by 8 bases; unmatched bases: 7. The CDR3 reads CATGDRGSGYTF. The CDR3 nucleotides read TGTGCCACCGGAGACAGGGGATCGGGCTACACCTTC.

Here the CDR3 reads CASKQGGNAYGYTF. CDR3 in DNA: TGTGCCAGCAAACAGGGGGGGAACGCCTATGGCTACACCTTC. V usage is TRBV6-5 and J usage is TRBJ1-2; 8 nucleotides match TRBD1. Trimming took 7 bases from V and 4 from J; bases not matched to a gene: 8. Germline assignment: CDR1 MNHEY and CDR2 SVGAGI. The CDR3 is made up of 14 amino acids.

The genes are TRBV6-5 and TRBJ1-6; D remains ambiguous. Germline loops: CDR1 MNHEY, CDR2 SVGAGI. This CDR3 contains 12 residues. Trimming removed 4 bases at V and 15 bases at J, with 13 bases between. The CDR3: CASSSYTYFLHF. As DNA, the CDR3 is TGTGCCAGCAGTTCGTATACCTACTTCCTCCACTTT.

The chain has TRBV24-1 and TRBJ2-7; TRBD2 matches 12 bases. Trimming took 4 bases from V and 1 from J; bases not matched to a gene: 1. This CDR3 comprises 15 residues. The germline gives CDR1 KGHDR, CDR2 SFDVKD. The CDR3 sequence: CATSDGTSGSYEQYF. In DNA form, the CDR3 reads TGTGCCACCAGTGACGGGACTAGCGGGTCCTACGAGCAGTACTTC.

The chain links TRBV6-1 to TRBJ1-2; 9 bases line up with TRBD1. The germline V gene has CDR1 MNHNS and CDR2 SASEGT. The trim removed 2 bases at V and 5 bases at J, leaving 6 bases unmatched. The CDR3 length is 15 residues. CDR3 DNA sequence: TGTGCCAGCAGTGAATTCGGGACAGGGTTTTATGGCTACACCTTC. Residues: CASSEFGTGFYGYTF.

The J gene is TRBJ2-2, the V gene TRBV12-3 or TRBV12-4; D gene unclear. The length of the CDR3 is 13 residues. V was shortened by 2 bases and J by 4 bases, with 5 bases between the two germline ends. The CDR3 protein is CASSLWATGELFF. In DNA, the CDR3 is TGTGCCAGCAGTTTATGGGCCACCGGGGAGCTGTTTTTT.

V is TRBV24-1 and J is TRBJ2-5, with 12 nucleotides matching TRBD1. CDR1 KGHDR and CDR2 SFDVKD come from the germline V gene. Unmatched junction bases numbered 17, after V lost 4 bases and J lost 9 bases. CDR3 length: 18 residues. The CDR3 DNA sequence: TGTGCCACCAGTGACACCGGGACAGGGGGCCCCTCGGCCGCCCCCCAGTACTTC. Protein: CATSDTGTGGPSAAPQYF.

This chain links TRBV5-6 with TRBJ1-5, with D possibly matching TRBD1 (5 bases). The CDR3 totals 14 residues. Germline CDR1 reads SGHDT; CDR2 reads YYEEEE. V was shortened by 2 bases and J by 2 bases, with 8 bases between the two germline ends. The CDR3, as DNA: TGTGCCAGCAGCTTCAGGGAGGGCAATCAGCCCCAGCATTTT. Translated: CASSFREGNQPQHF.

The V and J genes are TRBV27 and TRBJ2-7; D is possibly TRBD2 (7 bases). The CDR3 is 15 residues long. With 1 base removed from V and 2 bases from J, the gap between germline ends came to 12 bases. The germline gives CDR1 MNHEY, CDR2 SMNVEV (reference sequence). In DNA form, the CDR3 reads TGTGCCAGCAGTTTATTTGGGGGGGGCCCCTACGAGCAGTACTTC. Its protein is CASSLFGGGPYEQYF.

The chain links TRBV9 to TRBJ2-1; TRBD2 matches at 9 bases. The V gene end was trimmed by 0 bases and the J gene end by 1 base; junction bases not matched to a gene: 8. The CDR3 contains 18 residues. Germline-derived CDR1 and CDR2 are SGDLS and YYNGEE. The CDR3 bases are TGTGCCAGCAGCGTAGAGGGTGGAGCGGGGGGTTCCTACAATGAGCAGTTCTTC. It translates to CASSVEGGAGGSYNEQFF.

Written as DNA, the CDR3 is TGTGCCAGCAGCTTATGGGCTACCTCCTACAATGAGCAGTTCTTC. This codes for CASSLWATSYNEQFF. The chain recombines TRBV7-8 with TRBJ2-1; D gene uncertain. V gave up 2 bases and J gave up 0 bases, with 8 bases separating them. The CDR3 loop spans 15 amino acids. Germline V gives CDR1 SGHVS, CDR2 FQNEAQ.

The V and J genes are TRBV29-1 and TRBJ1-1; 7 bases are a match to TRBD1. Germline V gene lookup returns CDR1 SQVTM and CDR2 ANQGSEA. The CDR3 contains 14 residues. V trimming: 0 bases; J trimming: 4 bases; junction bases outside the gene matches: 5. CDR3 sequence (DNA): TGCAGCGTTGAAGAACAGGGGACGGGCACTGAAGCTTTCTTT. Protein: CSVEEQGTGTEAFF.

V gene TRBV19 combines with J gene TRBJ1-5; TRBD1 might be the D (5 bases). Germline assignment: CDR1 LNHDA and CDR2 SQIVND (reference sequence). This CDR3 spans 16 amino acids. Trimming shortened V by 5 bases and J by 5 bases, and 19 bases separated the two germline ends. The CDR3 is CASSFQQATVDQPQHF. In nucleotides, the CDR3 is TGTGCCAGTAGTTTCCAACAGGCGACTGTCGATCAGCCCCAGCATTTT.

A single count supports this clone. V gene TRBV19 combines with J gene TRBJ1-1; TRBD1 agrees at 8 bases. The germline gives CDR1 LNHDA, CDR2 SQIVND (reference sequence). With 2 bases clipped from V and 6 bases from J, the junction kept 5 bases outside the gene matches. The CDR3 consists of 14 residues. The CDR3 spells CASSIRQGRAEAFF. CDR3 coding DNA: TGTGCCAGTAGTATACGACAGGGGAGGGCTGAAGCTTTCTTT.

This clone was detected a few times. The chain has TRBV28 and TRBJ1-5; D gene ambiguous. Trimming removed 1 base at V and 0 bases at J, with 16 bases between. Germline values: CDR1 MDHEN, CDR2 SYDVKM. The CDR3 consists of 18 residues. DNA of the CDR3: TGTGCCAGCAGTTTATTACCGGTTCTGGTGAATAGCAATCAGCCCCAGCATTTT. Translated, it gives CASSLLPVLVNSNQPQHF.

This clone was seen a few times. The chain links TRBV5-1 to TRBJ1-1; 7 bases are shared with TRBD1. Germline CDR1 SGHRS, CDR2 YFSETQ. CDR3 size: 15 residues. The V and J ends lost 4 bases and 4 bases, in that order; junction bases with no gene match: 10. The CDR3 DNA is TGCGCCAGCAGCCGGCTGCAGGGGGGAGGCACTGAAGCTTTCTTT. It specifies CASSRLQGGGTEAFF.

In nucleotides, the CDR3 is TGTGCCAGCAGTTACTCGATCGGCGGGGCCGAAGCTTTCTTT. Its protein is CASSYSIGGAEAFF. The chain has TRBV6-5 and TRBJ1-1; the D gene is possibly TRBD1 (5 bases). CDR1 MNHEY and CDR2 SVGAGI come from the germline V gene. With 0 bases removed from V and 8 bases from J, the gap between germline ends came to 13 bases. This CDR3 has 14 amino acids.